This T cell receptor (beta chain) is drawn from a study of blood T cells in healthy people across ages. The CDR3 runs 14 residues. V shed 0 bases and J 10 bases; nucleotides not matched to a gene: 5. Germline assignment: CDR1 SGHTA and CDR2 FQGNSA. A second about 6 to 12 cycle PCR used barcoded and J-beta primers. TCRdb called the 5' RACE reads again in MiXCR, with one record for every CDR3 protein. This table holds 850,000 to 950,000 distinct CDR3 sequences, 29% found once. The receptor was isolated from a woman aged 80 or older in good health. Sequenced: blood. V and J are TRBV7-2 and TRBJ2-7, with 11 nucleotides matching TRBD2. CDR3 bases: TGTGCCAGCAGCTTAGCTCTAGCGGGGGGAACCCAGTACTTC. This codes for CASSLALAGGTQYF.